Listed below are T cell receptor beta chains from one sample, sequenced in a study of regulatory T cells in long-lasting Graves disease. TCRdb fed the multiplex PCR reads into MiXCR, producing one record per CDR3 protein. The sample lists some 450,000 distinct CDR3 sequences, less than 25% occurring once. The source was peripheral blood mononuclear cells (PBMCs), collected when the disease was refractory, from a patient treated with antithyroid drugs. The receptors stem from a female donor with Graves disease. Both conserved end residues are part of each CDR3. A D gene is named only where the DNA matches it firmly. Size values are once, few and many counts, or a class for expanded clones, and some rows have none.

cdr3_aa,cdr3_nt,v_call,d_call,clone_size,j_call
CASSLSTIQETQYF,TGTGCCAGCAGTTTAAGTACGATTCAAGAGACCCAGTACTTC,TRBV12-3/TRBV12-4,-,-,TRBJ2-5
CASSIHRSSYEQYF,TGTGCCAGCAGTATACACAGGAGCTCCTACGAGCAGTACTTC,TRBV12-3/TRBV12-4,-,-,TRBJ2-7
CASRPHGGAHHSPLHF,TGTGCCAGCAGACCCCATGGGGGGGCGCATCATTCACCCCTCCACTTT,TRBV6-2/TRBV6-3,-,few,TRBJ1-6
CASSLWSPTFAYEQYF,TGTGCCAGCAGTTTATGGAGTCCTACTTTCGCCTACGAGCAGTACTTC,TRBV28,-,-,TRBJ2-7
CASSIPGGQPQHF,TGTGCCAGCTCGATCCCAGGCGGACAGCCCCAGCATTTT,TRBV18,-,many,TRBJ1-5
CASKSEAGSNTGELFF,TGTGCCAGCAAGTCAGAAGCGGGATCGAACACCGGGGAGCTGTTTTTT,TRBV27,TRBD2,-,TRBJ2-2
CASTQGATPYNEQFF,TGTGCCAGCACCCAGGGGGCGACACCTTACAATGAGCAGTTCTTC,TRBV12-3/TRBV12-4,TRBD1,-,TRBJ2-1
CASSLRQGRSGNTIYF,TGTGCCAGCAGTCTTCGACAGGGGCGCTCTGGAAACACCATATATTTT,TRBV12-3/TRBV12-4,TRBD1,few,TRBJ1-3
CASGPTGGNSPLHF,TGTGCCAGCGGGCCAACAGGAGGAAATTCACCCCTCCACTTT,TRBV28,-,-,TRBJ1-6
CSAPGLAGNQETQYF,TGCAGTGCTCCGGGACTAGCGGGCAACCAAGAGACCCAGTACTTC,TRBV20-1,TRBD2,many,TRBJ2-5
CASSLLSNTEAFF,TGTGCCAGCAGTTTACTGTCGAACACTGAAGCTTTCTTT,TRBV12-3/TRBV12-4,-,many,TRBJ1-1
CSVQGAIEQYF,TGCAGCGTACAGGGGGCGATTGAGCAGTACTTC,TRBV29-1,TRBD1,-,TRBJ2-7
CSVEVSGFGYTF,TGCAGCGTTGAAGTATCGGGTTTTGGCTACACCTTC,TRBV29-1,-,few,TRBJ1-2
CAWSDRLGTSGRWVQYF,TGTGCCTGGAGTGATCGGTTAGGGACTAGCGGGAGATGGGTGCAGTACTTC,TRBV30,TRBD2,-,TRBJ2-7
CASSPDGSSYNSPLHF,TGTGCCAGCAGTCCGGACGGGAGCTCCTATAATTCACCCCTCCACTTT,TRBV6-1,-,many,TRBJ1-6
CASSWIRQGRETQYF,TGTGCCAGCAGTTGGATACGACAGGGGAGGGAGACCCAGTACTTC,TRBV6-2/TRBV6-3,TRBD1,-,TRBJ2-5
CASSLSGGAPNSPLHF,TGTGCCAGCAGTTTATCAGGGGGCGCCCCTAATTCACCCCTCCACTTT,TRBV27,TRBD1,-,TRBJ1-6
CASSYLATGNQPQHF,TGTGCCAGCAGTTACTTGGCGACAGGGAATCAGCCCCAGCATTTT,TRBV6-5,TRBD1,-,TRBJ1-5
CASRREGNSPLHF,TGTGCCAGCAGGAGGGAGGGAAATTCACCCCTCCACTTT,TRBV2,-,-,TRBJ1-6
CASSDSKREGPYEQYF,TGTGCCAGCAGTGACTCGAAGCGGGAGGGCCCTTACGAGCAGTACTTC,TRBV6-4,TRBD2,-,TRBJ2-7
CASSYHTWSSYNEQFF,TGTGCCAGCAGTTACCACACCTGGAGCTCCTACAATGAGCAGTTCTTC,TRBV6-8,-,few,TRBJ2-1
CSARRPPNEQFF,TGCAGTGCTAGAAGGCCCCCCAATGAGCAGTTCTTC,TRBV20-1,-,-,TRBJ2-1
CASSTGLGKNTIYF,TGTGCCAGCAGCACCGGTCTGGGGAAAAACACCATATATTTT,TRBV6-1,-,once,TRBJ1-3
CSVEGLAEKETQYF,TGCAGCGTTGAAGGACTAGCGGAGAAAGAGACCCAGTACTTC,TRBV29-1,TRBD2,-,TRBJ2-5
CASSLAGQMNTEAFF,TGTGCCAGCAGCTTGGCCGGACAGATGAACACTGAAGCTTTCTTT,TRBV5-8,-,many,TRBJ1-1
CASSLLGSGSRETQYF,TGTGCCAGCAGCTTGTTGGGTAGCGGGAGCCGGGAGACCCAGTACTTC,TRBV7-2,TRBD2,few,TRBJ2-5
CASSGGRGGEQFF,TGTGCCAGTAGTGGCGGCAGGGGGGGTGAGCAGTTCTTC,TRBV19,-,few,TRBJ2-1
CASSFLKSGHLPPEQYF,TGTGCCAGCAGCTTCTTGAAGTCGGGACACCTTCCGCCCGAGCAGTACTTC,TRBV5-6,-,-,TRBJ2-7
CASSFSSDYEQYF,TGTGCCAGCAGTTTCTCTAGTGACTACGAGCAGTACTTC,TRBV27,-,many,TRBJ2-7
CASSMRRLNTEAFF,TGTGCCAGTAGTATGAGAAGACTTAACACTGAAGCTTTCTTT,TRBV19,-,-,TRBJ1-1
CAISLENTDTQYF,TGTGCCATCAGTTTGGAGAACACAGATACGCAGTATTTT,TRBV10-3,-,-,TRBJ2-3
CASDLDYSSYEQYF,TGTGCCAGCGACCTCGACTATAGCTCCTACGAGCAGTACTTC,TRBV2,-,-,TRBJ2-7
CASSRTPDRAEQYF,TGTGCCAGCAGCCGGACCCCGGACAGGGCCGAGCAGTACTTC,TRBV7-2,TRBD1,many,TRBJ2-7
CASSSGLAPYEQYF,TGTGCCAGCTCATCGGGCCTTGCCCCCTACGAGCAGTACTTC,TRBV18,-,few,TRBJ2-7
CASSLALTGGIVEAFF,TGTGCCAGCAGCTTAGCGTTGACAGGGGGCATAGTTGAAGCTTTCTTT,TRBV7-8,TRBD1,-,TRBJ1-1
CAISAGAGSYGYTF,TGTGCCATCAGTGCGGGGGCAGGGAGCTATGGCTACACCTTC,TRBV10-3,-,-,TRBJ1-2
CASSYAGGREYF,TGTGCCAGCAGTTACGCGGGGGGCAGGGAGTACTTC,TRBV6-2/TRBV6-3,TRBD2,few,TRBJ2-5
CASSQDAEGSYYEKLFF,TGCGCCAGCAGCCAAGATGCCGAAGGGAGCTACTATGAAAAACTGTTTTTT,TRBV4-1,-,-,TRBJ1-4
CASSRRQGRNQPQHF,TGTGCCAGCAGCCGCCGACAGGGGCGGAATCAGCCCCAGCATTTT,TRBV6-1,TRBD1,-,TRBJ1-5
CASSWTGGIEAFF,TGTGCCAGCAGCTGGACAGGGGGCATTGAAGCTTTCTTT,TRBV12-3/TRBV12-4,TRBD1,-,TRBJ1-1
CSVESGPYEQYF,TGCAGCGTTGAGTCAGGCCCCTACGAGCAGTACTTC,TRBV29-1,-,many,TRBJ2-7
CASRETGGGTEAFF,TGTGCCAGTAGAGAAACAGGGGGCGGAACTGAAGCTTTCTTT,TRBV19,TRBD1,-,TRBJ1-1
CASSLDGPDTQYF,TGTGCCAGCAGCTTGGACGGCCCAGATACGCAGTATTTT,TRBV5-4,-,-,TRBJ2-3
CSVEGLGEHTEAFF,TGCAGCGTTGAAGGATTAGGGGAGCACACTGAAGCTTTCTTT,TRBV29-1,-,-,TRBJ1-1
CASSPETSGVYEQYF,TGCGCCAGCAGCCCAGAGACTAGCGGCGTTTACGAGCAGTACTTC,TRBV5-1,TRBD2,-,TRBJ2-7
CNSAGTYGYTF,TGCAATAGCGCAGGGACCTATGGCTACACCTTC,TRBV20-1,-,few,TRBJ1-2
CASSATGTGSEQYF,TGTGCCAGCAGCGCGACAGGGACAGGGAGCGAGCAGTACTTC,TRBV5-8,TRBD1,few,TRBJ2-7
CSARVGGRHQETQYF,TGCAGTGCTAGAGTCGGCGGGAGGCACCAAGAGACCCAGTACTTC,TRBV20-1,TRBD2,many,TRBJ2-5
CAGTGLSSYNEQFF,TGTGCCGGGACAGGGCTCAGCTCCTACAATGAGCAGTTCTTC,TRBV6-1,TRBD1,few,TRBJ2-1
CASSNLLAGKTDTQYF,TGTGCCAGCAGCAATCTACTAGCGGGAAAGACAGATACGCAGTATTTT,TRBV2,TRBD2,-,TRBJ2-3
CSGGTGDTEAFF,TGCAGCGGAGGGACAGGGGACACTGAAGCTTTCTTT,TRBV29-1,TRBD1,many,TRBJ1-1
CAIGTGGGSNQPQHF,TGTGCCATCGGGACAGGGGGCGGGAGCAATCAGCCCCAGCATTTT,TRBV10-3,TRBD1,-,TRBJ1-5
CASSPDSSNTEAFF,TGCGCCAGCAGCCCAGACTCATCGAACACTGAAGCTTTCTTT,TRBV5-1,-,-,TRBJ1-1
CASSTNPGTSGYNEQFF,TGTGCCAGCAGTACGAACCCCGGGACTAGCGGCTACAATGAGCAGTTCTTC,TRBV7-2,TRBD2,once,TRBJ2-1
CASSQVWGGSETQYF,TGTGCCAGCAGCCAAGTTTGGGGGGGGTCTGAGACCCAGTACTTC,TRBV3-1,TRBD2,-,TRBJ2-5